A few counts support the clone carrying this TCR beta chain. Amplification of TCR beta CDR3 regions used RNA as the template. Carried out on the TCR CDR3, a first-round RT-PCR used the HTBI primer set. TCRdb reanalysed the multiplex PCR reads using MiXCR and keeps one entry per CDR3 protein. The repertoire holds 700,000 to 950,000 distinct CDR3 sequences, with under 45% as singletons. The entry originates in a study of T cells in Graves' hyperthyroidism and ophthalmopathy. The CDR3 covers 12 residues. V lost 2 bases, J lost 11 bases, and 12 bases lay in between. Sequences were obtained from blood. This rearrangement joins TRBV12-3 or TRBV12-4 to TRBJ1-1, with a tentative D call TRBD1 (5 bases). The source is a woman aged 35 to 49 with Graves' hyperthyroidism. The CDR3 region is CASSLRWGSAFF. The CDR3 coding sequence is TGTGCCAGCAGTTTACGCTGGGGCTCCGCTTTCTTT.